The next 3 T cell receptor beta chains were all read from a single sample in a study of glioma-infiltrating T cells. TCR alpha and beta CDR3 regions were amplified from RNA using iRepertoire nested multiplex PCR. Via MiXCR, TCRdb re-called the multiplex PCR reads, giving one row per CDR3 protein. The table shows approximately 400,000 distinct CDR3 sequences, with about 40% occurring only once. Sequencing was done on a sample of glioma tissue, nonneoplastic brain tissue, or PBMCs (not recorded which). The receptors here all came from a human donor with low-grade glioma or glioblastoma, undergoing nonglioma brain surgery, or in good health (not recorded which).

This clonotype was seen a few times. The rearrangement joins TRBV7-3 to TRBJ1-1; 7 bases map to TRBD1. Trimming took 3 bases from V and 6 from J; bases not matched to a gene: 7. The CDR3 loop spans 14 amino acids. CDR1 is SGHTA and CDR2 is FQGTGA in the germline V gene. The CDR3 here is CASSLTGMGAEAFF. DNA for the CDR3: TGTGCCAGCAGCTTGACAGGGATGGGCGCTGAAGCTTTCTTT.

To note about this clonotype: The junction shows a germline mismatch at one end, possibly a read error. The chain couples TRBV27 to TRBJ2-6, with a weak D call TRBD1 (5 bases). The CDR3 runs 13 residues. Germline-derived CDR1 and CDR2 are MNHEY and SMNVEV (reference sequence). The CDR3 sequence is CASRHSGANVMTF. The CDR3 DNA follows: TGTGCCAGCAGACACTCTGGGGCCAACGTCATGACTTTC.

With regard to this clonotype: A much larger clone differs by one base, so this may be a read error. This chain's CDR3 is CSARRPLQETQYF. CDR3 nucleotide sequence: TGCAGTGCCAGACGACCGCTCCAAGAGACCCAGTACTTC. This chain uses TRBV20-1 with TRBJ2-5; D remains ambiguous. The ends were cut back, 6 bases at V and 1 base at J, with 12 bases in the middle. Per germline, CDR1 DFQATT and CDR2 SNEGSKA (reference sequence). This CDR3 has 13 residues.